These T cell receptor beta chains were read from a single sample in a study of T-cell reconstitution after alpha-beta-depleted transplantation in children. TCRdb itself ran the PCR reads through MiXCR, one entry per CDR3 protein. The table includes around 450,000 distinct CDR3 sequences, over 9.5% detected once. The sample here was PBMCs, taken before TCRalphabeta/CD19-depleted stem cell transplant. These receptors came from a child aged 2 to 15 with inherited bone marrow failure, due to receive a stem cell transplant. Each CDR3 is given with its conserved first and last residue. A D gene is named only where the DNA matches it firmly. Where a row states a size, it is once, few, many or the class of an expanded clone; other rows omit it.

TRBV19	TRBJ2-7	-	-	CASSPRARGPYEQYF	TGTGCCAGTAGTCCGCGTGCTCGGGGGCCCTACGAGCAGTACTTC
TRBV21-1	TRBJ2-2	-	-	CASSNWTSGKPPSGELFF	TGTGCCAGCAGCAATTGGACTAGCGGGAAACCCCCGAGCGGGGAGCTGTTTTTT
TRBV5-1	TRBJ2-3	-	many	CASSLIGTVFTDTQYF	TGCGCCAGCAGCTTGATCGGCACAGTCTTCACAGATACGCAGTATTTT
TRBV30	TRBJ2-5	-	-	CAWSKETQYF	TGTGCCTGGAGTAAGGAGACCCAGTACTTC
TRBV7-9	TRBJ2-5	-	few	CASSLRDLVEETQYF	TGTGCCAGCAGCTTAAGGGATCTTGTGGAAGAGACCCAGTACTTC
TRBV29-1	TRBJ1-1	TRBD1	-	CSVDRVDTEAFF	TGCAGCGTCGACAGGGTCGACACTGAAGCTTTCTTT
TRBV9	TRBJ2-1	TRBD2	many	CASSGLVWNEQFF	TGTGCCAGCAGTGGACTAGTTTGGAATGAGCAGTTCTTC
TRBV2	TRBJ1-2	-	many	CASSDAFYGYTF	TGTGCCAGCAGTGACGCGTTCTATGGCTACACCTTC
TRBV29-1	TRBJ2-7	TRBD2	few	CSVIVSGRIYEQYF	TGCAGCGTTATTGTTAGCGGGAGGATCTACGAGCAGTACTTC
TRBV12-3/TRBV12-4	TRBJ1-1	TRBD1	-	CASSLNYQGDTEAFF	TGTGCCAGCAGTTTAAACTACCAGGGGGACACTGAAGCTTTCTTT
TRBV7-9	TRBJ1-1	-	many	CASSRIAGVAFF	TGTGCCAGCAGCCGAATTGCGGGCGTAGCTTTCTTT
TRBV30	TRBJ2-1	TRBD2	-	CAWNYASGRYSYNEQFF	TGTGCCTGGAATTACGCTAGCGGGAGGTACTCCTACAATGAGCAGTTCTTC
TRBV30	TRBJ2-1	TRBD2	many	CAWGAPGLAAYNEQFF	TGTGCCTGGGGTGCTCCGGGACTAGCGGCCTACAATGAGCAGTTCTTC
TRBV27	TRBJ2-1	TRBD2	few	CASSFTSGRMNEQFF	TGTGCCAGCAGTTTTACTAGCGGGAGAATGAATGAGCAGTTCTTC
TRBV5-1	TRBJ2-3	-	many	CASRWDSVSTDTQYF	TGCGCCAGCAGATGGGATAGCGTATCCACAGATACGCAGTATTTT
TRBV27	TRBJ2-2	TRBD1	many	CASYYRGSTGELFF	TGTGCCAGCTACTACAGGGGGTCCACCGGGGAGCTGTTTTTT
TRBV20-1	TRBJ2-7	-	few	CSVTPGGLSYEQYF	TGCAGTGTTACCCCGGGCGGCTTATCCTACGAGCAGTACTTC
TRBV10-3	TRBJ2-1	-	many	CAISAPRFEQFF	TGTGCCATCAGTGCCCCCAGATTTGAGCAGTTCTTC
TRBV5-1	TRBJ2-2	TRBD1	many	CASSLTGVNTGELFF	TGCGCCAGCAGCTTGACAGGGGTGAACACCGGGGAGCTGTTTTTT
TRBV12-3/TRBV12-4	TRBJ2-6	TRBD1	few	CASSSLHRGSGANVLTF	TGTGCCAGCAGTTCGTTACACAGGGGATCTGGGGCCAACGTCCTGACTTTC
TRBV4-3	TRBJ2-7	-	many	CAPPGLEQYF	TGCGCCCCCCCGGGGCTCGAGCAGTACTTC
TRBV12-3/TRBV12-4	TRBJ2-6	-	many	CASTFRYSGSGANVLTF	TGTGCCAGCACCTTTAGATACAGTGGCTCTGGGGCCAACGTCCTGACTTTC
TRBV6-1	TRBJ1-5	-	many	CASSTNRRNSNQPQHF	TGTGCCAGCAGTACCAACAGGAGAAATAGCAATCAGCCCCAGCATTTT
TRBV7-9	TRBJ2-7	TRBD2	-	CASSLVGGLAKSYEQYF	TGTGCCAGCAGCTTAGTCGGGGGACTAGCGAAGTCCTACGAGCAGTACTTC
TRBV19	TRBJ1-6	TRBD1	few	CASSGRTGQNSPLHF	TGTGCCAGTAGTGGAAGGACAGGGCAGAATTCACCCCTCCACTTT
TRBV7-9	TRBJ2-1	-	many	CASSFNGNNEQFF	TGTGCCAGCAGCTTCAACGGGAACAATGAGCAGTTCTTC